Included here is one TCR beta chain sequence, with context. Antigen: not known. The germline CDR1 and CDR2 sequences are GTSNPN and SVGIG (reference sequence). Trimming removed 4 bases from V and 6 bases from J; junction bases left unmatched: 4. The CDR3 length is 12 residues. The entry originates in a study of radiation and T cells in renal cell carcinoma. Time point defined: blood 4 weeks post-SBRT, at nephrectomy. The sample's treatment: 15 Gy SBRT to primary tumor, nephrectomy 4 weeks later. Radiation-treated patients gave blood at baseline, week 2 and week 4. The patient's renal cell carcinoma had clear cell pathology. TCRdb's copy holds only in-frame clones and misses some; the assay was immunoSEQ multiplex PCR. The table has about 78,000 clones, approximately 90% seen once. Study-wide findings and caveats: No pretreatment tumor biopsies were available for baseline clonotypes. Top tumor clonotypes rose in blood 2 weeks post-radiation, then contracted.

The rearrangement uses TRBV30 and TRBJ1-2; TRBD1 matches at 8 bases. The sample in question was blood, obtained from a patient whose treatment included radiotherapy and nephrectomy. This clonotype was obtained from a woman in her 70s with renal cell carcinoma. The CDR3 is CAWTGGADGYTF. For the CDR3, the DNA is TGTGCCTGGACAGGGGGCGCCGATGGCTACACCTTC.